The clone carrying this T cell receptor (beta chain) was seen only a few times. The antigen is unknown. The CDR3 totals 14 residues. Trimming cost V 2 bases and J 5 bases, with 9 bases left between them. CDR1 is MRHNA, CDR2 SNTAGT, per germline. MiXCR, run by TCRdb on the 5' RACE reads, gives a single entry per CDR3 protein. Of about 240,000 distinct CDR3 sequences listed, over 9.5% are singletons. This sample was included in a study of identical twins. Whole-study findings and limits: Out-of-frame alpha sequences that twins shared showed excess low generation probability.

Donors uniformly comprised healthy Caucasians. A further study also used this sample, focusing on yellow fever vaccine responses in identical twins. From that study: Reportedly, the response of twins' T cells to the vaccine seemed partly convergent, partly personalized.

Sequenced sample: memory (CD45RO+) T cells sorted from blood. The receptor was derived from a woman aged 18 to 35 in good health. The genes are TRBV6-4 and TRBJ2-2, with TRBD1 as a possible D gene (6 bases). The CDR3 DNA follows: TGTGCCAGCAGTGACGGACAGTCTACCGGGGAGCTGTTTTTT. It is translated as CASSDGQSTGELFF.